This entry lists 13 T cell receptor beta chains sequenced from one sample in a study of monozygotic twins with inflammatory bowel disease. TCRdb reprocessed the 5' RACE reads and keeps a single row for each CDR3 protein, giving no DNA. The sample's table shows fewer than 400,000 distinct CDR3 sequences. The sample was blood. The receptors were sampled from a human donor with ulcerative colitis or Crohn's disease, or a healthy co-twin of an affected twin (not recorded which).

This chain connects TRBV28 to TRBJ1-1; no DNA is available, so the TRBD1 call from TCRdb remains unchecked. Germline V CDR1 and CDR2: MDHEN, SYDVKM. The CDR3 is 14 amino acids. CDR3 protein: CASRMGGTAAEAFF.

The chain's CDR3 is CASSPDRRTYEQYF. This chain links TRBV7-2 with TRBJ2-7; TCRdb calls TRBD1, which cannot be checked without DNA. CDR1 and CDR2 (germline): SGHTA, FQGNSA. CDR3 length: 14 residues. The whole variable domain, filled in from reference TRBV7-2 and TRBJ2-7, reads GAGVSQSPSNKVTEKGKDVELRCDPISGHTALYWYRQSLGQGLEFLIYFQGNSAPDKSGLPSDRFSAERTGGSVSTLTIQRTQQEDSAVYLCASSPDRRTYEQYFGPGTRLTVT.

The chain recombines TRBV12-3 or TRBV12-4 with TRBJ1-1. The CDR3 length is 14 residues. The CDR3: CASSLVEKNTEAFF.

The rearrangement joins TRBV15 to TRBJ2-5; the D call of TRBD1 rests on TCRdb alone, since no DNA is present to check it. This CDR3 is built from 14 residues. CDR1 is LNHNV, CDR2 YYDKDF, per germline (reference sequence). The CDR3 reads CATSRGGIQETQYF.

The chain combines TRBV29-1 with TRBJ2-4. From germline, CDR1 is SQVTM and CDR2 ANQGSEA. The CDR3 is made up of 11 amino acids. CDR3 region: CSVVAKNIQYF.

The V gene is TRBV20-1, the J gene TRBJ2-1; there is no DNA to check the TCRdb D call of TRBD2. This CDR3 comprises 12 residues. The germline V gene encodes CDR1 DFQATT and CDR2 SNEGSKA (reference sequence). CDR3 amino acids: CSATGGRQESFF.

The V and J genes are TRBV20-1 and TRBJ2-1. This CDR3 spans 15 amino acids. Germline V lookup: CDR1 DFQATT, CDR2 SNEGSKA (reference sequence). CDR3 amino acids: CSASPRPTTYNEQFF.

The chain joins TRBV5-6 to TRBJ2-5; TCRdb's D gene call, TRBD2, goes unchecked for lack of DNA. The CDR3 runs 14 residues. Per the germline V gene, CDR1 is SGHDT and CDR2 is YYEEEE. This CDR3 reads CASSLVSSAETQYF. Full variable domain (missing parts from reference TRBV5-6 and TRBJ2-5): DAGVTQSPTHLIKTRGQQVTLRCSPKSGHDTVSWYQQALGQGPQFIFQYYEEEERQRGNFPDRFSGHQFPNYSSELNVNALLLGDSALYLCASSLVSSAETQYFGPGTRLLVL.

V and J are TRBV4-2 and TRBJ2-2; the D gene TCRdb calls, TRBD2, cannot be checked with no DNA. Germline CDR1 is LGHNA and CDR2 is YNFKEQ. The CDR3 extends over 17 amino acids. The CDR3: CASSHRLAGGGTGELFF.

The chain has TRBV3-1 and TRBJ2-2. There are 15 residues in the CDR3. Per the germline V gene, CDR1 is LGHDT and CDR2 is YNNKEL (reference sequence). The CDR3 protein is CASSQVLGRGGELFF. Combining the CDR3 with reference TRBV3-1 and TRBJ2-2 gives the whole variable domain DTAVSQTPKYLVTQMGNDKSIKCEQNLGHDTMYWYKQDSKKFLKIMFSYNNKELIINETVPNRFSPKSPDKAHLNLHINSLELGDSAVYFCASSQVLGRGGELFFGEGSRLTVL.

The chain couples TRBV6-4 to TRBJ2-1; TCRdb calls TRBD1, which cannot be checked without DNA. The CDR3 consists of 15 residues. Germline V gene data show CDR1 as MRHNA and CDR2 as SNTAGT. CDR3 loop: CASSPLAGAFNEQFF.

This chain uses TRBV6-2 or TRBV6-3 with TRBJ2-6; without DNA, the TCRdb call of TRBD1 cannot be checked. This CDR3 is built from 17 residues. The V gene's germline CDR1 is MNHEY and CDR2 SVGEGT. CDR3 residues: CASNSGTGTSGANVLTF.

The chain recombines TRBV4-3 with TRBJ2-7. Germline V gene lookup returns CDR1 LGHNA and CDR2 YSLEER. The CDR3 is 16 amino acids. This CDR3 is CASSQVVGDYSYEQYF.